Below, 14 T cell receptor beta chains from the same sample are listed, as sequenced in a study of esophageal squamous cell carcinoma under preoperative chemotherapy (dated by TCRdb to 2016 to 2019). Library creation used PCR. TCRdb lists the instrument as HiSeq X Ten. TCRdb itself trimmed the public reads at Q25 with fastp, ran MiXCR and retained productive beta chains. All rows with the same CDR3 protein become a single entry with the most common DNA and genes. The table for this sample lists approximately 10,000 distinct CDR3 sequences; approximately 50% of them were counted only once. Together, the top ten hold 14% of the sample. This sample's time point label indicates: after preoperative PTX-NDP chemotherapy. Sample collection occurred from a patient given preoperative chemotherapy. These TCRs come from a human donor with esophageal squamous cell carcinoma. The donor label of this sample is uncertain.

The chain couples TRBV10-1 to TRBJ2-4, with a possible D match to TRBD2 (7 bases). The CDR3 totals 16 residues. Germline lookup yields CDR1 WNHNN and CDR2 SYGVQD (reference sequence). Trimming took off 8 bases at V and 3 bases at J, with 20 bases between the two ends. The CDR3 is CASGGKGGGDKNIQYF. CDR3 nucleotides: TGCGCCAGCGGGGGGAAGGGGGGGGGTGACAAAAACATTCAGTACTTC.

The chain couples TRBV6-1 to TRBJ2-1, with D perhaps matching TRBD1 (7 bases). Germline V gene sequence: CDR1 MNHNS, CDR2 SASEGT. The V end lost 4 bases, the J end lost 5 bases, and 18 bases lay between the germline ends. CDR3 length equals 16 residues. The DNA of the CDR3 is TGTGCCAGCAGTGGACGCGGGACAGAAATTAACAATGAGCAGTTCTTC. Translating gives CASSGRGTEINNEQFF.

This clonotype has just a few counts. The chain joins TRBV6-1 to TRBJ2-1; D uncertain. V lost 5 bases and J lost 4, with 3 bases in between. Germline lookup yields CDR1 MNHNS and CDR2 SASEGT. The CDR3 contains 11 residues. Here the CDR3 DNA reads TGTGCCAGCAGTAGGTACAATGAGCAGTTCTTC. It encodes CASSRYNEQFF.

Concerning this clonotype: At one end the junction does not follow the germline gene, possibly because of a read error. The chain links TRBV6-5 to TRBJ2-3; D is possibly TRBD1 or TRBD2 (7 bases each). The germline gives CDR1 MNHEY, CDR2 SVGAGI. This CDR3 spans 20 amino acids. The CDR3 sequence is CASSSLQGGLGGRDTETQYF. The CDR3 nucleotides read TGTGCCAGCAGTTCCCTCCAGGGGGGGCTGGGGGGCCGTGACACAGAGACGCAGTATTTT.

The chain couples TRBV4-1 to TRBJ2-1, with D perhaps TRBD1 (6 bases). With the DNA end fitting TRBJ2-5 better, the J assignment may be wrong. Germline assignment: CDR1 MGHRA and CDR2 YSYEKL. This CDR3 has 17 residues. DNA for the CDR3: TGCGCCAGCAGCCAAGTGCTAAGTAGGGACACGGGGGAGACCCAGTACTTC. Protein product: CASSQVLSRDTGETQYF.

The sample holds many counts of this clonotype. This rearrangement joins TRBV6-1 to TRBJ2-7, with D perhaps TRBD2 (6 bases). Deletions cut 2 bases from V and 2 bases from J, with 13 bases between. Per germline, CDR1 MNHNS and CDR2 SASEGT. The CDR3 is 15 amino acids. CDR3 DNA: TGTGCCAGCAGTGAACCCGGGGACTTACCCTACGAGCAGTACTTC. Encoded protein: CASSEPGDLPYEQYF.

This clonotype has a handful of counts. This sequence joins TRBV7-8 and TRBJ1-5; weak D call: TRBD1 (5 bases). The CDR3 sequence is 17 residues long. The ends were cut back, 3 bases at V and 2 bases at J, with 17 bases in the middle. Germline loops: CDR1 SGHVS, CDR2 FQNEAQ. The CDR3, as DNA: TGTGCCAGCAGCTTCATGGGGGGGGGGGGGGGCAATCAGCCCCAGCATTTT. It specifies CASSFMGGGGGNQPQHF.

The sample holds many counts of this clonotype. This sequence joins TRBV7-2 and TRBJ2-1; no clear D. The J call may be faulty, since TRBJ2-7 better matches the DNA end. CDR1 and CDR2 from the germline V gene are SGHTA and FQGNSA. The CDR3 spans 15 residues. Here the CDR3 reads CASSLSWSSYNEQYF. CDR3 coding DNA: TGTGCCAGCAGCCTTAGCTGGAGCTCCTACAATGAGCAGTACTTC.

This clonotype came up a few times. This chain joins TRBV29-1 and TRBJ2-7; D may be TRBD1 or TRBD2 (5 bases each). CDR3 length: 13 residues. The germline V gene encodes CDR1 SQVTM and CDR2 ANQGSEA. V was shortened by 6 bases and J by 3 bases, with 15 bases between the two germline ends. CDR3 in DNA: TGCAGCGTGAAGCCCGGGGACGGCTACGAGCAGTACTTC. This gives the protein CSVKPGDGYEQYF.

On this clonotype: Its ends do not fully match the called genes, so a read error is possible. The chain is built from TRBV10-2 and TRBJ2-3, with 7 nucleotides matching TRBD2. Germline CDR1 reads WSHSY; CDR2 reads SAAADI. This CDR3 is 15 amino acids long. CDR3 region: CASRGLVGANDTQYF. Here the CDR3 DNA reads TGCGCCAGCAGAGGACTAGTGGGAGCCAACGATACGCAGTACTTT.

The chain combines TRBV10-3 with TRBJ2-1; 7 nucleotides line up with TRBD1. V trimming: 11 bases; J trimming: 6 bases; junction bases outside the gene matches: 13. CDR3 length equals 14 residues. Germline loops: CDR1 ENHRY, CDR2 SYGVKD. The CDR3 sequence is CAGRVGTEGNEQFF. For the CDR3, the DNA is TGTGCCGGACGAGTCGGGACAGAGGGCAATGAGCAGTTCTTC.

The chain combines TRBV7-2 with TRBJ2-1, with 11 bases lining up with TRBD2. The CDR3 is 17 amino acids. Germline lookup yields CDR1 SGHTA and CDR2 FQGNSA. Trimming removed 4 bases from V and 13 bases from J; junction bases left unmatched: 18. CDR3 nucleotides: TGTGCCAGCAGCTCCCCGAGGCTAGCGGGAGGCCTTGCTTGTCAGTTCTTC. It codes for CASSSPRLAGGLACQFF.

The count of this clonotype is one. CDR3 DNA: TGTGCCAGCAGTCGATTCGGGACTAAACCCTACAATGAGCAGTTCTTC. Encoded protein: CASSRFGTKPYNEQFF. The V call is TRBV6-1, the J call TRBJ2-1; 7 nucleotides line up with TRBD2. This CDR3 contains 16 residues. The germline gives CDR1 MNHNS, CDR2 SASEGT. With V trimmed by 5 bases and J by 2 bases, 9 bases remained unmatched.

This chain links TRBV3-1 with TRBJ2-1; 9 bases are a match to TRBD2. Losses at the gene ends were 1 base for V and 3 bases for J; bases not matched to a gene: 1. This CDR3 comprises 15 residues. Germline CDR1 and CDR2: LGHDT and YNNKEL (reference sequence). This CDR3 reads CASSQGTSDYNEQFF. The CDR3 DNA follows: TGTGCCAGCAGCCAAGGGACTAGCGACTACAATGAGCAGTTCTTC.